A single sample is the source of the 2 T cell receptor beta chains below, sequenced in a study of cytomegalovirus exposure and HLA in healthy donors. PCR used 60 Vbeta primers and 13 Jbeta primers. Assay used: immunoSEQ multiplex PCR; TCRdb lists only in-frame clones, some missing. The top ten clones hold approximately 1.5% of a sample with some 150,000 clones, approximately 82% of them seen once. The sample comprised PBMCs. These receptors were obtained from a man in his thirties or forties in good health and CMV-seropositive.

A few counts support this clone. This chain links TRBV6-1 with TRBJ1-1, with 8 bases aligning to TRBD1. CDR1 MNHNS and CDR2 SASEGT come from the germline V gene. The V gene end was trimmed by 0 bases and the J gene end by 10 bases; junction bases not matched to a gene: 10. CDR3 length equals 15 residues. CDR3 protein: CASSEAPGTGLRAFF. The CDR3 DNA reads as TGTGCCAGCAGTGAAGCACCCGGGACAGGACTAAGAGCTTTCTTT.

The chain has TRBV18 and TRBJ2-7; a weak D match, TRBD2 (5 bases). The CDR3 is 12 residues long. Germline V gene sequence: CDR1 KGHSH, CDR2 LQKENI. Trimming pared 6 bases from V and 4 bases from J, leaving 10 bases between. The CDR3: CASSTGSYEQYF. The CDR3 DNA reads TGTGCCAGCTCTACGGGGAGTTACGAGCAGTACTTC.